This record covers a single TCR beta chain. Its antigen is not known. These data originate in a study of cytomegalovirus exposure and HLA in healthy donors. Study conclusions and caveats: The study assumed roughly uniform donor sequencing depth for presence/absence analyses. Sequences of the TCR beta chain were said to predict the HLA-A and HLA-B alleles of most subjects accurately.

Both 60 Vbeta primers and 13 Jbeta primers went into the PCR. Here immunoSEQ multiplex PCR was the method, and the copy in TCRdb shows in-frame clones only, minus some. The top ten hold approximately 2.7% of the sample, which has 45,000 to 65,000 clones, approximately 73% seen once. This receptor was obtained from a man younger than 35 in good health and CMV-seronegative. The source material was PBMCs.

In DNA form, the CDR3 reads TGCAGCGTTGTAGCAGGGGTTGGGACCGGGGAGCTGTTTTTT. Its protein product is CSVVAGVGTGELFF. The chain links TRBV29-1 to TRBJ2-2, with TRBD1 as a possible D gene (6 bases). Germline V gene lookup returns CDR1 SQVTM and CDR2 ANQGSEA. This CDR3 has 14 amino acids. V was cut by 4 bases and J by 5 bases, with 14 bases left in between.